Following are 26 T cell receptor beta chains from one sample sequenced in a study of identical twins. A single record per CDR3 protein comes from TCRdb applying MiXCR to the 5' RACE reads. The table lists 500,000 to 650,000 distinct CDR3 sequences, about 7.6% of them singletons, with 1.5% to 2% in the top ten. These same data were also listed under a study on yellow fever vaccine responses in identical twins.

The specimen was PBMCs. The receptors were sampled from a woman aged 18-30 years in good health.

This clonotype was counted between two and nine times. J is TRBJ1-2 and V is TRBV2; 7 bases match TRBD1. V gave up 1 base and J gave up 10 bases; unmatched junction bases: 12. From germline, CDR1 is SNHLY and CDR2 FYNNEI. The CDR3 runs to 15 residues. The CDR3 region has the DNA TGTGCCAGCAGTGAAGAGACAGGGAACTTCGTTGACTACACCTTC. It codes for CASSEETGNFVDYTF.

This clonotype was observed a few times. This rearrangement joins TRBV6-5 to TRBJ2-1; 12 bases match TRBD2. The ends lost 0 bases at V and 9 bases at J; junction bases unmatched: 6. CDR1 MNHEY and CDR2 SVGAGI come from the germline V gene. The CDR3 has 16 amino acids. The CDR3 loop is CASSYSRLAGGGEQFF. CDR3 coding DNA: TGTGCCAGCAGTTACTCGAGGCTAGCGGGAGGGGGTGAGCAGTTCTTC.

This rearrangement joins TRBV12-3 or TRBV12-4 to TRBJ1-6; D is ambiguous. The CDR3 covers 12 residues. Trimming removed 5 bases at V and 6 bases at J, with 5 bases between. This CDR3 is CASSLFNSPLHF. The CDR3 DNA is TGTGCCAGCAGTCTTTTTAATTCACCCCTCCACTTT.

The V and J genes are TRBV11-2 and TRBJ2-7; D possibly uses TRBD1 or TRBD2 (5 bases each). Germline CDR1 and CDR2: SGHAT and FQNNGV. The V gene lost 5 bases and the J gene lost 1 base, with 15 bases spanning the gap. The CDR3 spans 15 residues. The CDR3 sequence: CASSPRRDPSYEQYV. CDR3 sequence (DNA): TGTGCCAGCAGCCCTCGCCGGGACCCTTCCTACGAGCAGTACGTC.

This clonotype came up a few times. The rearrangement links TRBV5-1 to TRBJ1-2, with TRBD1 identical over 7 bases. This CDR3 has 15 residues. The trim removed 4 bases at V and 1 base at J, leaving 7 bases unmatched. Germline CDR1 and CDR2: SGHRS and YFSETQ. The CDR3 bases are TGCGCCAGCAGCGCGGGACAGCGAGATAACTATGGCTACACCTTC. Its protein is CASSAGQRDNYGYTF.

This clonotype was found many times. V and J are TRBV10-3 and TRBJ2-5; D is unresolved. The CDR3 consists of 11 residues. The V end lost 3 bases, the J end lost 3 bases, and 2 bases lay between the germline ends. Germline values: CDR1 ENHRY, CDR2 SYGVKD. CDR3 coding DNA: TGTGCCATCAGTGACAAAGAGACCCAGTACTTC. Residues: CAISDKETQYF.

In this sample, this clonotype turned up many times. The chain uses TRBV14 and TRBJ2-1, with 7 bases identical to TRBD1. The CDR3 length is 15 residues. Per germline, CDR1 SGHDN and CDR2 FVKESK. The ends lost 4 bases at V and 3 bases at J; junction bases unmatched: 6. Written as DNA, the CDR3 is TGTGCCAGCAGCCGACAGGGTAGTTTCTACAATGAGCAGTTCTTC. As protein: CASSRQGSFYNEQFF.

As to this clonotype: A much larger clone differs from this one at a single base, so this may be a read error. The chain employs TRBV5-1 and TRBJ2-1, with D perhaps TRBD2 (6 bases). Germline CDR1 reads SGHRS; CDR2 reads YFSETQ. The CDR3 length is 16 residues. This CDR3 is CTSSLFSRGDYNEQFF. As DNA, the CDR3 is TGCACCAGCAGCTTGTTTAGCCGCGGGGATTACAATGAGCAGTTCTTC.

This clonotype has only a few counts. The chain combines TRBV7-2 with TRBJ2-1; 10 bases match TRBD2. In germline, CDR1 is SGHTA, CDR2 FQGNSA. There are 15 residues in the CDR3. V shed 3 bases, J shed 15 bases, and the junction held 14 bases outside the gene matches. CDR3 sequence (DNA): TGTGCCAGCAGCTTCACGGGGGCTAGCGGGAGTATTCTGTTCTTC. This codes for CASSFTGASGSILFF. Variable domain in full (rest from reference TRBV7-2 and TRBJ2-1): GAGVSQSPSNKVTEKGKDVELRCDPISGHTALYWYRQSLGQGLEFLIYFQGNSAPDKSGLPSDRFSAERTGGSVSTLTIQRTQQEDSAVYLCASSFTGASGSILFFGPGTRLTVL.

This clonotype has at least ten counts. The chain links TRBV7-7 to TRBJ2-5; 7 nucleotides line up with TRBD1. The ends lost 5 bases at V and 5 bases at J; junction bases unmatched: 5. This CDR3 contains 13 residues. Per the germline V gene, CDR1 is SSHAT and CDR2 is FNYEAQ (reference sequence). The CDR3: CASSETGLETQYF. In nucleotides, the CDR3 is TGTGCCAGCAGCGAGACAGGGCTCGAGACCCAGTACTTC.

This clonotype was observed many times. The chain carries TRBV12-3 or TRBV12-4 and TRBJ1-5; perhaps TRBD1 as D (6 bases). The CDR3 consists of 14 residues. Deletions cut 6 bases from V and 3 bases from J, with 12 bases between. The CDR3 region is CASRGGQSNQPQHF. CDR3 nucleotide sequence: TGTGCCAGCAGGGGGGGACAATCCAATCAGCCCCAGCATTTT.

In this sample, this clonotype turned up a few times. The rearrangement joins TRBV5-1 to TRBJ2-4; 13 bases agree with TRBD2. J lost 7 bases, V lost 4 bases, and 5 bases had no gene match. Per germline, CDR1 SGHRS and CDR2 YFSETQ. The CDR3 sequence is 15 residues long. The CDR3 loop reads CASSIGTSGTNIQYF. Written as DNA, the CDR3 is TGCGCCAGCAGCATTGGGACTAGCGGGACGAACATTCAGTACTTC.

This clonotype was seen repeatedly, ten times or more. The V call is TRBV18, the J call TRBJ2-3; 10 bases fit TRBD1. This CDR3 comprises 16 residues. Germline V gene lookup returns CDR1 KGHSH and CDR2 LQKENI. V dropped 3 bases and J dropped 1; count of bases not matched to a gene: 4. The CDR3 DNA is TGTGCCAGCTCACCGCCCGGGACAGGGGGCACAGATACGCAGTATTTT. This encodes CASSPPGTGGTDTQYF.

This clonotype was seen ten or more times. The chain is built from TRBV2 and TRBJ2-7; D might be TRBD1 (6 bases). The germline V gene encodes CDR1 SNHLY and CDR2 FYNNEI. CDR3 size: 12 residues. The germline V and J ends were trimmed by 8 bases and 4 bases, with 12 bases remaining between them. The DNA of the CDR3 is TGTGCCAGCCGCAGCGGACAGTACGAGCAGTACTTC. Translating gives CASRSGQYEQYF.

This clonotype has only a few counts. The rearrangement joins TRBV24-1 to TRBJ2-1; 12 bases agree with TRBD2. V trimming: 4 bases; J trimming: 4 bases; junction bases outside the gene matches: 7. Germline V gives CDR1 KGHDR, CDR2 SFDVKD. The CDR3 contains 17 residues. CDR3 in amino acids: CATSDRLLAGGYNEQFF. The CDR3 nucleotides read TGTGCCACCAGTGACCGGCTACTAGCGGGGGGATACAATGAGCAGTTCTTC.

This clonotype was seen only a few times. The rearrangement links TRBV4-1 to TRBJ1-1; the D is unclear. The germline V gene has CDR1 MGHRA and CDR2 YSYEKL. The CDR3 extends over 17 amino acids. Between the trimmed V and J ends, which lost 1 base and 0 bases, there was a span of 15 bases. CDR3 sequence (DNA): TGCGCCAGCAGCCAAGGTACGCCAAAAGGACTGAACACTGAAGCTTTCTTT. It codes for CASSQGTPKGLNTEAFF.

Only a few counts were recorded for this clonotype. The chain employs TRBV12-3 or TRBV12-4 and TRBJ1-6; weak D call: TRBD1 (6 bases). Trimming took off 6 bases at V and 6 bases at J, with 12 bases between the two ends. This CDR3 has 14 amino acids. The CDR3 sequence: CASRLQGINSPLHF. In DNA form, the CDR3 reads TGTGCCAGCAGACTGCAGGGGATTAATTCACCCCTCCACTTT.

This clonotype was counted only a few times. The chain employs TRBV6-1 and TRBJ2-1, with a tentative D call TRBD2 (6 bases). CDR1 is MNHNS, CDR2 SASEGT, per germline. The CDR3 is made up of 19 amino acids. V lost 2 bases, J lost 9 bases, and 29 bases lay in between. Written as DNA, the CDR3 is TGTGCCAGCAGTGAATTGCAAGTGGTGTGGGGTCGGGGAGGTTCTGAGCAGTTCTTC. It encodes CASSELQVVWGRGGSEQFF.

This clonotype was detected a few times. CDR3 nucleotides: TGTGCCAGCAGCTTAATGGGACAGCCTAATGAAAAACTGTTTTTT. This sequence encodes CASSLMGQPNEKLFF. This sequence joins TRBV7-6 and TRBJ1-4, with 7 bases matching TRBD1. Looked up from germline, CDR1 is SGHVS and CDR2 is FNYEAQ. V shed 2 bases, J shed 3 bases, and the junction held 3 bases outside the gene matches. CDR3 length: 15 residues.

V usage is TRBV11-2 and J usage is TRBJ2-7, with 8 bases that match TRBD1. Germline CDR1 SGHAT, CDR2 FQNNGV. Trimming took 2 bases from V and 6 from J; bases not matched to a gene: 3. This CDR3 spans 13 amino acids. This chain's CDR3 is CASSLSTGGEQYV. The CDR3, as DNA: TGTGCCAGCAGCTTAAGCACAGGGGGCGAGCAGTACGTC.

This clonotype came up a few times. The rearrangement links TRBV5-1 to TRBJ1-2; 7 bases are shared with TRBD1. CDR1 is SGHRS and CDR2 is YFSETQ in the germline V gene. Trimming removed 0 bases from V and 6 bases from J; junction bases left unmatched: 8. CDR3 length equals 15 residues. The CDR3 here is CASSLAPTGLDGYTF. The CDR3 DNA sequence: TGCGCCAGCAGCTTGGCTCCGACAGGGTTAGATGGCTACACCTTC.

In its sample, this clonotype was seen many times. This chain uses TRBV12-3 or TRBV12-4 with TRBJ2-2; 8 nucleotides align to TRBD1. The J segment lost 4 bases and the V segment lost 5 bases, leaving 9 bases of the junction unmatched. The CDR3 has 16 residues. CDR3 coding DNA: TGTGCCAGCAGTCATAAAGGGACAGGCATCACCGGGGAGCTGTTTTTT. Its protein product is CASSHKGTGITGELFF.

This clonotype was observed at least ten times. J is TRBJ1-6 and V is TRBV5-1; D is uncertain. V lost 1 base, J lost 7 bases, and 9 bases lay in between. Per the germline V gene, CDR1 is SGHRS and CDR2 is YFSETQ. The CDR3 contains 14 residues. The CDR3 spells CASSLPEVNSPLHF. The CDR3 DNA is TGCGCCAGCAGCTTGCCAGAAGTCAATTCACCCCTCCACTTT.

This clonotype was seen repeatedly, ten times or more. This chain joins TRBV6-2 or TRBV6-3 and TRBJ2-1, with TRBD2 matching over 10 bases. Germline V gene lookup returns CDR1 MNHEY and CDR2 SVGEGT. The CDR3 length is 15 residues. The trim removed 8 bases at V and 7 bases at J, leaving 11 bases unmatched. In DNA, the CDR3 is TGTGCCAGCCAGTTAAGGCTAGCGGGAGAAAATGAGCAGTTCTTC. It codes for CASQLRLAGENEQFF.

The sample holds many counts of this clonotype. The chain couples TRBV28 to TRBJ2-7; the D call may be TRBD1 or TRBD2 (5 bases each). Germline values: CDR1 MDHEN, CDR2 SYDVKM. Deletions cut 3 bases from V and 0 bases from J, with 12 bases between. The CDR3 totals 15 residues. The CDR3 nucleotides read TGTGCCAGCAGTTTTTGGGGACGGAACTCCTACGAGCAGTACTTC. It is translated as CASSFWGRNSYEQYF.

This clonotype was counted between two and nine times. V usage is TRBV25-1 and J usage is TRBJ1-5; no clear D. Germline-derived CDR1 and CDR2 are MGHDK and SYGVNS. This CDR3 has 14 residues. V lost 1 base and J lost 7, with 11 bases in between. The DNA of the CDR3 is TGTGCCAGCAGTGAATGGTCCGAACGCCAGCCCCAGCATTTT. It is translated as CASSEWSERQPQHF.